The 7 T cell receptor beta chains listed next were all sequenced from one sample in a study of shared clonotypes between healthy human individuals. Assay used: immunoSEQ multiplex PCR; TCRdb lists only in-frame clones, some missing. Here the sample spans 2 million to 2.5 million clones, approximately 96% being singletons. The source material was naive CD4+ T cells sorted from blood. Subset denoted: CD45RA+ positively selected. The receptors were sampled from a young man in good health.

The chain carries TRBV2 and TRBJ1-6; 7 nucleotides agree with TRBD1. From germline, CDR1 is SNHLY and CDR2 FYNNEI. The CDR3 is made up of 14 amino acids. The J segment lost 5 bases and the V segment lost 6 bases, leaving 4 bases of the junction unmatched. The CDR3 DNA reads as TGTGCCAGCAGCGTGGGACAGAATAATTCACCCCTCCACTTT. Protein product: CASSVGQNNSPLHF.

The chain has TRBV5-4 and TRBJ2-5; D unresolved. The CDR3 consists of 15 residues. Trimming stripped 1 base from V and 4 bases from J, with 14 bases between. Germline lookup yields CDR1 SGHNT and CDR2 YYREEE (reference sequence). CDR3: CASSLRALRPETQYF. The CDR3 nucleotides read TGTGCCAGCAGCTTGCGGGCTCTTAGGCCAGAGACCCAGTACTTC.

The chain couples TRBV2 to TRBJ2-3; 13 bases are a match to TRBD2. The CDR3 runs 17 residues. The V segment lost 6 bases and the J segment 4 bases; nucleotides outside the gene matches: 10. Germline CDR1 reads SNHLY; CDR2 reads FYNNEI. The CDR3 DNA is TGTGCCAGCAGAACTTGGACTAGCGGGAGAGGGGCAGATACGCAGTATTTT. As protein: CASRTWTSGRGADTQYF.

CDR3 protein: CASSLMGADNRYEQYF. As DNA, the CDR3 is TGTGCCAGCAGCCTTATGGGGGCAGATAATCGCTACGAGCAGTACTTC. V is TRBV11-2 and J is TRBJ2-7, with D maybe TRBD1 (6 bases). V was pared by 5 bases and J by 3 bases, with 20 bases between. CDR3 length: 16 amino acids. Germline values: CDR1 SGHAT, CDR2 FQNNGV.

In this sample, this clone turned up once. CDR3 DNA: TGTGCCAGCGACAGGGGGCGCAATCAGCCCCAGCATTTT. Residues: CASDRGRNQPQHF. The chain joins TRBV28 to TRBJ1-5; 10 bases fit TRBD1. Germline V gene lookup returns CDR1 MDHEN and CDR2 SYDVKM. CDR3 length: 13 residues. The V and J ends lost 8 bases and 2 bases, in that order; junction bases with no gene match: 0.

The chain has TRBV7-2 and TRBJ1-4, with D tentatively TRBD1 (6 bases). The CDR3 spans 15 residues. Looked up from germline, CDR1 is SGHTA and CDR2 is FQGNSA. V was clipped by 7 bases and J by 5 bases, with 17 bases between them. The CDR3: CASTTGGGSNEKLFF. CDR3 sequence (DNA): TGTGCCAGCACCACAGGAGGGGGGTCAAATGAAAAACTGTTTTTT.

CDR3 nucleotides: TGTGCCAGCAGGTTTACTAGCGGGGGGGTCAATGAGCAGTTCTTC. Its protein product is CASRFTSGGVNEQFF. The chain combines TRBV6-1 with TRBJ2-1; 13 positions agree with TRBD2. This CDR3 is 15 amino acids long. Germline loops: CDR1 MNHNS, CDR2 SASEGT. Trimming took 6 bases from V and 6 from J; bases not matched to a gene: 5.